The 7 T cell receptor beta chains reported below all come from one sample, sequenced in a study of OX40 agonist ivuxolimab in advanced cancers. Libraries were prepared by immunoSEQ multiplex PCR; TCRdb keeps only in-frame clonotypes and omits some of them. Of about 110,000 clones listed, 89% are singletons. The sample consisted of CD4+ or CD8+ T cells sorted from blood, taken in a trial of the OX40 agonist ivuxolimab. These receptor sequences come from an adult with an advanced solid tumor such as melanoma, head and neck, liver or kidney cancer.

The gene calls are TRBV2 and TRBJ2-2; D perhaps matches TRBD2 (5 bases). Looked up from germline, CDR1 is SNHLY and CDR2 is FYNNEI. V lost 4 bases to trimming and J lost 4 bases, with 10 bases between them. The length of the CDR3 is 14 residues. The CDR3 DNA sequence: TGTGCCAGCAGTGTCCTGGGGAGCACCGGGGAGCTGTTTTTT. This sequence encodes CASSVLGSTGELFF.

The rearrangement uses TRBV28 and TRBJ2-4, with 9 positions matching TRBD1. This CDR3 has 14 residues. Unmatched junction bases numbered 5, after V lost 4 bases and J lost 7 bases. Germline CDR1 and CDR2: MDHEN and SYDVKM. The CDR3: CASSSGQGPNIQYF. CDR3 sequence (DNA): TGTGCCAGCAGTTCGGGACAGGGCCCTAACATTCAGTACTTC.

This clone was counted a few times. V is TRBV27 and J is TRBJ2-4; 12 bases fit TRBD2. CDR1 and CDR2 (germline): MNHEY, SMNVEV (reference sequence). This CDR3 spans 18 amino acids. Trimming removed 4 bases from V and 2 bases from J; junction bases left unmatched: 9. The CDR3 spells CASSSTSGGARTKNIQYF. The CDR3 nucleotides are TGTGCCAGCAGTTCGACTAGCGGGGGAGCTAGGACCAAAAACATTCAGTACTTC.

The rearrangement joins TRBV7-2 to TRBJ1-6; no clear D. This CDR3 region has 15 residues. V lost 5 bases and J lost 1, with 9 bases in between. Germline V gene lookup returns CDR1 SGHTA and CDR2 FQGNSA. CDR3 region: CASSPTLSYNSPLHF. The CDR3 nucleotides are TGTGCCAGCAGCCCTACCCTATCCTATAATTCACCCCTCCACTTT. Full variable domain (outside the CDR3, taken from reference TRBV7-2 and TRBJ1-6): GAGVSQSPSNKVTEKGKDVELRCDPISGHTALYWYRQSLGQGLEFLIYFQGNSAPDKSGLPSDRFSAERTGGSVSTLTIQRTQQEDSAVYLCASSPTLSYNSPLHFGNGTRLTVT.

The chain couples TRBV5-4 to TRBJ2-6, with a tentative D call TRBD1 (5 bases). Trimming removed 6 bases from V and 0 bases from J, with 10 bases in between. Looked up from germline, CDR1 is SGHNT and CDR2 is YYREEE (reference sequence). The CDR3 sequence is 15 residues long. In nucleotides, the CDR3 is TGTGCCAGCAAGTATGACAGCTCTGGGGCCAACGTCCTGACTTTC. It codes for CASKYDSSGANVLTF.

V is TRBV9 and J is TRBJ2-2, with TRBD2 matching over 12 bases. Germline V gives CDR1 SGDLS, CDR2 YYNGEE. The CDR3 length is 16 residues. V lost 4 bases and J lost 6; bases outside the gene matches: 7. CDR3 in amino acids: CASSFSSGREAGELFF. CDR3 DNA sequence: TGTGCCAGCAGCTTCTCTAGCGGGAGGGAAGCCGGGGAGCTGTTTTTT.

As for this clone: The identical CDR3 is also encoded by other nucleotide sequences in the sample. The V call is TRBV5-1, the J call TRBJ1-4, with TRBD1 matching over 7 bases. Trimming took 0 bases from V and 8 from J; bases not matched to a gene: 4. CDR3 length: 14 residues. Germline-derived CDR1 and CDR2 are SGHRS and YFSETQ. CDR3 nucleotides: TGCGCCAGCAGCTTGGGACAGGGAGGGGAAAAACTGTTTTTT. As protein: CASSLGQGGEKLFF.